The clone carrying this T cell receptor beta chain was counted between two and nine times. As processed by the authors: How many nucleated cells were present was estimated from reference gene primer amplification. Sequencing was performed with immunoSEQ multiplex PCR; in TCRdb, only in-frame clones are kept and a portion is missing. That table gives V, J and clone size, and the DNA gave D and trimming. The data hold some 97,000 clones, with 80% to 95% observed a single time. The length of the CDR3 is 13 residues. CDR1 and CDR2 (germline): SGHRS, YFSETQ. Between the trimmed V and J ends, which lost 2 bases and 4 bases, there was a span of 9 bases. The record originates from a study of blood T cell repertoires in COVID-19. Study-level information: The samples span acute and convalescent COVID-19 from the United States, Italy and Spain. The analysed material was cDNA or gDNA that came from T cells, B-cell-depleted T cells, or PBMCs.

The V call is TRBV5-1, the J call TRBJ2-5, with TRBD1 as a possible D gene (5 bases). This clonotype originated in a man in his 70s with acute or convalescent COVID-19. The sample was peripheral blood. The CDR3 region is CASSFSQGETQYF. In DNA form, the CDR3 reads TGCGCCAGCAGCTTTTCCCAGGGAGAGACCCAGTACTTC. The full variable domain, in which reference TRBV5-1 and TRBJ2-5 provide the parts outside the CDR3, is KAGVTQTPRYLIKTRGQQVTLSCSPISGHRSVSWYQQTPGQGLQFLFEYFSETQRNKGNFPGRFSGRQFSNSRSEMNVSTLELGDSALYLCASSFSQGETQYFGPGTRLLVL.